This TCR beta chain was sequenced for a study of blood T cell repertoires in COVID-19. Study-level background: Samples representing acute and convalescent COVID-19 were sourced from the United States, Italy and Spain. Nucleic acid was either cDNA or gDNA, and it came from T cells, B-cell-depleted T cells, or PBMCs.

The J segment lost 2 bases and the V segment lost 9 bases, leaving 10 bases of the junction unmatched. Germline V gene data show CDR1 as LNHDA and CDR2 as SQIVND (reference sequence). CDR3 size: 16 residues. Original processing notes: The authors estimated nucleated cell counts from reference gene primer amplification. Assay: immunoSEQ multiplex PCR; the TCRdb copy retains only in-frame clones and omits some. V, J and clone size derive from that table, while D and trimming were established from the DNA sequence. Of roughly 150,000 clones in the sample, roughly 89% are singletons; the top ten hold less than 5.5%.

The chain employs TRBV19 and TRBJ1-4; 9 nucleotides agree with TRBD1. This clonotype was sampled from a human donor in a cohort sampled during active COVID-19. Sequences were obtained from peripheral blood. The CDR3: CARPRNRGHTNEKLFF. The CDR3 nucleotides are TGTGCCAGGCCGCGTAACAGGGGGCACACTAATGAAAAACTGTTTTTT.